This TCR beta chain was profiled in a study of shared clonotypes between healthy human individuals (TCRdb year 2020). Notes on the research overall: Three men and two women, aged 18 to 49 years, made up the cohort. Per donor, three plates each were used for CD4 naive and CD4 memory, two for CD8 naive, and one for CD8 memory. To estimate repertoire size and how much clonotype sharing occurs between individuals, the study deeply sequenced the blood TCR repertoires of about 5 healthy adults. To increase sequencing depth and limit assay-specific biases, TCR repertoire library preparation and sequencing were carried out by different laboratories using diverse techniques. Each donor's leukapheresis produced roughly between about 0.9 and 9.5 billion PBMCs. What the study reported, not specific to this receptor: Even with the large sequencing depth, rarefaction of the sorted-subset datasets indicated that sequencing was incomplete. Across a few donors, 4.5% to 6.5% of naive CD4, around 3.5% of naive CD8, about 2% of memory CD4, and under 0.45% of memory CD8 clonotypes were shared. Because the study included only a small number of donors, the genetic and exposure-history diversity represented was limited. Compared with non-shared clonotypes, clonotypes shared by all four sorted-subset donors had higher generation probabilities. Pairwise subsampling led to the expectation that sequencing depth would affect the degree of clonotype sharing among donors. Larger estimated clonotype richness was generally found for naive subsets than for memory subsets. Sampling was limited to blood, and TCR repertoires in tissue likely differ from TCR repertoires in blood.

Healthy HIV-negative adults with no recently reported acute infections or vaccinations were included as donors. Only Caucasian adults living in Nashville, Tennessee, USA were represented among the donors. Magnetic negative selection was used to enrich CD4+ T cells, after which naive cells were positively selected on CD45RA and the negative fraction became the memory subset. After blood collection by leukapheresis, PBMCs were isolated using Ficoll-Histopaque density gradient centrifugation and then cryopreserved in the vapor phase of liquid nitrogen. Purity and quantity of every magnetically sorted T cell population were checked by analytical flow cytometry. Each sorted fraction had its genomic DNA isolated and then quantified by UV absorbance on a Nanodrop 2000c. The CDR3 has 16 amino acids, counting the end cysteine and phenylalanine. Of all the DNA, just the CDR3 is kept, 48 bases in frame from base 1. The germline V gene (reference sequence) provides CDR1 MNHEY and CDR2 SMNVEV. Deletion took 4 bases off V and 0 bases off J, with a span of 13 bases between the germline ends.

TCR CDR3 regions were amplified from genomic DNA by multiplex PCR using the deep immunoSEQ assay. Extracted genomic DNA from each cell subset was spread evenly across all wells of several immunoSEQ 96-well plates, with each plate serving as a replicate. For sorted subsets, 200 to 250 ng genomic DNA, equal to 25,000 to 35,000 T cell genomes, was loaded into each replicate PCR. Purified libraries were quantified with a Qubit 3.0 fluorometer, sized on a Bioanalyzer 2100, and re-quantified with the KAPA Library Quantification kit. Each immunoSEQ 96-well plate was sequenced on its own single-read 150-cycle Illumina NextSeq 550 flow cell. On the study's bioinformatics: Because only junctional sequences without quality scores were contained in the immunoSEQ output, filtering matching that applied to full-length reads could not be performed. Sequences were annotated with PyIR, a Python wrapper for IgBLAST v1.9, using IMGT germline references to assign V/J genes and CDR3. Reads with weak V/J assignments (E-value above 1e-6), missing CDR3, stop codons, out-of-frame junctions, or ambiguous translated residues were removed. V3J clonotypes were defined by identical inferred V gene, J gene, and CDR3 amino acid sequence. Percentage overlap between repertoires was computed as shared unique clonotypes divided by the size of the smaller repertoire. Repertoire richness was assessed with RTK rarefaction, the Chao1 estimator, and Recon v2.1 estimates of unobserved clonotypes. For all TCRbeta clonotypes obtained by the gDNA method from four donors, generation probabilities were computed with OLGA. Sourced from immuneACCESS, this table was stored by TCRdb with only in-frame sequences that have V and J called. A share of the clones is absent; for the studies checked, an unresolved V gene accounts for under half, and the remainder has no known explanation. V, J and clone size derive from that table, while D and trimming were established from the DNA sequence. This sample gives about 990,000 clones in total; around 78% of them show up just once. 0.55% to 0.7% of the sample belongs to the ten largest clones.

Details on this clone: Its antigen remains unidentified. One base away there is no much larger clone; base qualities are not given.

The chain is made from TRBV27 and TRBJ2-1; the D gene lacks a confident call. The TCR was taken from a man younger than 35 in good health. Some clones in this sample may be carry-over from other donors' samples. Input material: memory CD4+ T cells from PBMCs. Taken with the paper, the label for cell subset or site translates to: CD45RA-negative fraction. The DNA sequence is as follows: TGTGCCAGCAGTTCCGCCCCGGGCCCCTCCTACAATGAGCAGTTCTTC. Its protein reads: CASSSAPGPSYNEQFF.